This T cell receptor (beta chain) is drawn from a study of T cells in Graves' hyperthyroidism and ophthalmopathy (dated by TCRdb to about 2019). With respect to the entire study: Peripheral blood was sampled at the time of initial diagnosis, prior to any treatment. To identify distinguishing TCR V-J signatures, a discovery cohort of roughly 100 patients was used, comprising 43 with Graves' ophthalmopathy and around 57 with stable Graves' hyperthyroidism. Prospective prediction of ophthalmopathy was tested in an independent validation cohort of about 19 hyperthyroidism patients and 17 patients who later progressed to ophthalmopathy. The 100 discovery patients were randomly split 7:3 into training and test sets. In addition, the study compared T-cell repertoires in thyroid tissue and in blood from roughly six Graves' hyperthyroidism patients. Once sampling was done, hyperthyroidism patients were given methimazole at a starting dose of 30 mg daily, whereas ophthalmopathy patients were given high-dose intravenous methylprednisolone. The paper reports TCR Vbeta CDR3 sequencing of roughly 140 peripheral blood samples: fewer than 50 ophthalmopathy, approximately 74 hyperthyroidism and approximately 17 progressor patients. Broad study findings and their caveats: In validation, progression to ophthalmopathy was predicted by the model with almost 71% sensitivity and just over 72% specificity, a median of roughly 6.4 months before onset. Ophthalmopathy was separated from stable hyperthyroidism by a 13 V-J signature model, with about 88% sensitivity and approximately 81% specificity obtained in cross-validation and 80%/75% obtained in testing. Most expanded thyroid clonotypes (frequency above 0.001) were also found in blood, which suggests that blood repertoires may mirror thyroid immune responses. Sample size was not statistically predetermined, and investigators were not blinded to group allocation.

Only a few counts were recorded for this clonotype. What this receptor recognizes is not known. One base away there is no much larger clone; base qualities are not given. Reading from cysteine to phenylalanine, the CDR3 counts 17 amino acids. Only the CDR3 DNA stays, 51 bases, in frame from base 1. CDR1 and CDR2 were assigned from the germline V gene as MNHEY and SVGAGI. Between the V and J ends, shortened by 1 base and 7 bases respectively, the junction contains 22 bases. The TCR beta CDR3 regions were amplified from RNA transcripts. For the first round of RT-PCR on the TCR CDR3, the HTBI primer set was used together with the Qiagen OneStep RT-PCR kit. A second multiplex PCR round built the libraries, followed by size selection and purification. The libraries were sequenced on an Illumina HiSeq2000 using paired-end 100 bp reads. Per the original workflow: SOAPnuke was used to process the raw data, with reads discarded if the reads contained adapters or uncalled bases, had a mean Phred below 15, or lacked an exact constant-primer or identifier match. High-quality paired reads were merged with COPE v1.2.5, and unique nucleotide sequences were defined as clonotypes. MiTCR v1.1 was used to align clonotypes to the IMGT TRBV, TRBD and TRBJ reference segments. Only V-J combinations with frequency above 0.0001, covering 98% to 99.2% of repertoires, were analysed. The TCS score was defined as the ratio of F50 (clonal expansion) to E x V (chaos), calculated using BLOSUM62-based TCRdist between CDR3 peptides within each V-J. Welch's t-statistics and random forest reduced 500 to 650 V-J features to some 14, which were used in a naive Bayes classifier (R e1071). TCRdb applied fastp at Q25 and MiXCR to the public reads, then kept only in-frame beta chains. Each entry merges the rows of one CDR3 protein and shows their most common DNA and genes. TCRdb, not the original authors, processed these V and J calls. The sample table shows 690,000 or so distinct CDR3 sequences, and approximately 18% are seen once. The biggest ten clones account for 16% of the sample.

Hyperthyroidism patients were aged 18 to 65 years and newly diagnosed, with disease duration of less than 2 months. Patients with uncontrolled infections, other autoimmune diseases, pregnancy or lactation were excluded. Diagnoses relied on clinical symptoms, serum thyroxine and TRAb, thyroid ultrasound and orbital computed tomography. For progressor patients, blood was drawn at the first diagnosis of hyperthyroidism, before any ophthalmopathy symptoms had appeared. Ficoll-Paque density gradient centrifugation was used to isolate PBMCs from approximately 10 ml of fresh peripheral blood. Progressor patients were first diagnosed with Graves' hyperthyroidism and then developed ophthalmopathy during follow-up. Total RNA was extracted with Trizol reagent, and quality was checked on an Agilent 2100 Bioanalyzer.

The V and J genes are TRBV6-5 and TRBJ1-1, with a weak D call of TRBD1 (5 bases match). Sequencing was performed on blood. The TCR was taken from a woman aged 50 to 65 with Graves' hyperthyroidism that later progressed to Graves' ophthalmopathy. The DNA reads as follows: TGTGCCAGCAGTTACTGGGTTTCGGGGACTAGGATTGTTGAAGCTTTCTTT. The translation is CASSYWVSGTRIVEAFF.